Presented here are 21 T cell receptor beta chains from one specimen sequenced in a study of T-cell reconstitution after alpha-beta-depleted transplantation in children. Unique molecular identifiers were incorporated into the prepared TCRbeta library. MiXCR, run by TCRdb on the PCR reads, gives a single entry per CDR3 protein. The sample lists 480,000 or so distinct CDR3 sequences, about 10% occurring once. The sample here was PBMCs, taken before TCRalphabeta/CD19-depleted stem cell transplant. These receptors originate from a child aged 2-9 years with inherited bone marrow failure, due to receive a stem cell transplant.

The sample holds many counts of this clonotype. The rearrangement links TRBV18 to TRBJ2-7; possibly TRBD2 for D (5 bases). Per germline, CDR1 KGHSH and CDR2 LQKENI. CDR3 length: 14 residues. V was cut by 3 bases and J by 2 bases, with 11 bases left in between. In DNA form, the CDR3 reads TGTGCCAGCTCACCCCTGACTATGGCCTACGAGCAGTACTTC. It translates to CASSPLTMAYEQYF.

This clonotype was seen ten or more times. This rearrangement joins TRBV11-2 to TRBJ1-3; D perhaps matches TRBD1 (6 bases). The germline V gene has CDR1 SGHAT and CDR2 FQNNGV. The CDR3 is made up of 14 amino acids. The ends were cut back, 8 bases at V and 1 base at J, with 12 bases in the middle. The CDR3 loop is CASHTGTSGNTIYF. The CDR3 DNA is TGTGCCAGCCATACAGGGACGTCTGGAAACACCATATATTTT. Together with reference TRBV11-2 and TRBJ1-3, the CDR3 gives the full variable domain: EAGVAQSPRYKIIEKRQSVAFWCNPISGHATLYWYQQILGQGPKLLIQFQNNGVVDDSQLPKDRFSAERLKGVDSTLKIQPAKLEDSAVYLCASHTGTSGNTIYFGEGSWLTVV.

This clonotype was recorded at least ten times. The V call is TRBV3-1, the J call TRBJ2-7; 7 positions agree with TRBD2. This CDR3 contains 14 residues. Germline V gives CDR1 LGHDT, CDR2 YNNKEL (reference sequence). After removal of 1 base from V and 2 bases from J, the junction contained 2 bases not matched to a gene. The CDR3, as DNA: TGTGCCAGCAGCCAAGTGCTAGCGGCCTACGAGCAGTACTTC. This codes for CASSQVLAAYEQYF.

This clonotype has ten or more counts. The CDR3 DNA reads TGCGCCAGCAGCCCAGTGGGCGTCGGGGATACGCAGTATTTT. Encoded protein: CASSPVGVGDTQYF. The J gene is TRBJ2-3, the V gene TRBV5-1; D is unclear. This CDR3 is 14 amino acids long. Germline CDR1 is SGHRS and CDR2 is YFSETQ. Trimming pared 4 bases from V and 6 bases from J, leaving 15 bases between.

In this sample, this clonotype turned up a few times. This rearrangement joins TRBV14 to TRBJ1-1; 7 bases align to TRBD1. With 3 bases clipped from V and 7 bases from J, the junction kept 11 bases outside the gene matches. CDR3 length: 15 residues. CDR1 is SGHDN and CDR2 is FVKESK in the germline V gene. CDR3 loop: CASSQVTGTAYEAFF. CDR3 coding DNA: TGTGCCAGCAGCCAGGTCACCGGGACAGCCTATGAAGCTTTCTTT.

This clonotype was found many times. The CDR3 DNA reads TGCAGTGCTAGTAGAGGGGGGTACGGGACTAGCGGGAGTTGGTACCAAGAGACCCAGTACTTC. It translates to CSASRGGYGTSGSWYQETQYF. The chain couples TRBV20-1 to TRBJ2-5; 14 bases are shared with TRBD2. The junction had 18 bases not matched to a gene; V was cut back by 3 bases and J by 0 bases. Germline-derived CDR1 and CDR2 are DFQATT and SNEGSKA (reference sequence). The CDR3 has 21 amino acids.

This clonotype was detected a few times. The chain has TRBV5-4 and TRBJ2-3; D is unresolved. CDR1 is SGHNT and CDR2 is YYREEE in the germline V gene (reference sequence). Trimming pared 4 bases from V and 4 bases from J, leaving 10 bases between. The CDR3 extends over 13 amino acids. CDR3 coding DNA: TGTGCCAGCAGCATTCGAGACGCAGATACGCAGTATTTT. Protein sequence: CASSIRDADTQYF.

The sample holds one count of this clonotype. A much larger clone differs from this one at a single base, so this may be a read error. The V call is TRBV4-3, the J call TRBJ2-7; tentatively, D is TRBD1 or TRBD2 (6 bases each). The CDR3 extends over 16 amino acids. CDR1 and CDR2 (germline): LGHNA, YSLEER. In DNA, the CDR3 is TGCGCCAGCAGCCAAGATTTTCGGGGGCCAATCTACGAGCAGTGCTTC. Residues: CASSQDFRGPIYEQCF.

The CDR3 region has the DNA TGCAGTGCTAGAGATGCTTCCGCTGGCAATGAGCAGTTCTTC. This encodes CSARDASAGNEQFF. The J gene is TRBJ2-1, the V gene TRBV20-1; no clear D gene. Germline CDR1 is DFQATT and CDR2 is SNEGSKA (reference sequence). Trimming shortened V by 0 bases and J by 6 bases, and 12 bases separated the two germline ends. The CDR3 is made up of 14 amino acids.

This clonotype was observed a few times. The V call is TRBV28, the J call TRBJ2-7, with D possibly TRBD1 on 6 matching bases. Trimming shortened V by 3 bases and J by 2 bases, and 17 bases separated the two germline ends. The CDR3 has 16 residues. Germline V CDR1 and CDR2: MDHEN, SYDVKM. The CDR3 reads CASSLLGARGAYEQYF. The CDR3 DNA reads TGTGCCAGCAGTTTGTTGGGGGCTCGGGGCGCCTACGAGCAGTACTTC. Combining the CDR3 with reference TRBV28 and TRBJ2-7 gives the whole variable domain DVKVTQSSRYLVKRTGEKVFLECVQDMDHENMFWYRQDPGLGLRLIYFSYDVKMKEKGDIPEGYSVSREKKERFSLILESASTNQTSMYLCASSLLGARGAYEQYFGPGTRLTVT.

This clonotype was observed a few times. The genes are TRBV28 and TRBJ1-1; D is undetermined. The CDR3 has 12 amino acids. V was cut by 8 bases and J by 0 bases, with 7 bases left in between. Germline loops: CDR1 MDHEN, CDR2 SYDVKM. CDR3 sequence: CASLSVNTEAFF. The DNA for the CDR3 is TGTGCCAGCCTAAGTGTGAACACTGAAGCTTTCTTT.

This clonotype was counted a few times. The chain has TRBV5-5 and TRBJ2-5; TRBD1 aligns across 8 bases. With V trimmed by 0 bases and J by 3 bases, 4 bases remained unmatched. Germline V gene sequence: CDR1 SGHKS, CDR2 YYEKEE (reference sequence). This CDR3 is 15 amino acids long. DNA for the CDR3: TGTGCCAGCAGCTTGGTACGGACAGGGAAAGAGACCCAGTACTTC. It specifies CASSLVRTGKETQYF.

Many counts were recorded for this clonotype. DNA for the CDR3: TGTGCCAGCAGCTTAGAAACCGGGGAGCTGTTTTTT. Translation: CASSLETGELFF. V gene TRBV7-6 combines with J gene TRBJ2-2; D gene uncertain. Trimming pared 1 base from V and 5 bases from J, leaving 2 bases between. The CDR3 is 12 amino acids. Germline V gene lookup returns CDR1 SGHVS and CDR2 FNYEAQ.

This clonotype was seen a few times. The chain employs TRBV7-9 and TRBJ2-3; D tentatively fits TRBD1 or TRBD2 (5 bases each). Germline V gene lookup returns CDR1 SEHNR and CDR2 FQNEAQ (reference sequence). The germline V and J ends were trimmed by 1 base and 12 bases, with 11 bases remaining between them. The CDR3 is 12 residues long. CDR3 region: CASSLGPGPQYF. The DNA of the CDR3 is TGTGCCAGCAGCTTAGGGCCGGGGCCCCAGTATTTT.

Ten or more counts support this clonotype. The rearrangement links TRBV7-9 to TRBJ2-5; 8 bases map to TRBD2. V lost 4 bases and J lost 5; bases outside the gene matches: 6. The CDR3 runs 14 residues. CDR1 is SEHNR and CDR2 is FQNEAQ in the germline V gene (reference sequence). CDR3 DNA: TGTGCCAGCAGCTCAAGCGGGAGTTGGGAGACCCAGTACTTC. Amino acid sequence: CASSSSGSWETQYF.

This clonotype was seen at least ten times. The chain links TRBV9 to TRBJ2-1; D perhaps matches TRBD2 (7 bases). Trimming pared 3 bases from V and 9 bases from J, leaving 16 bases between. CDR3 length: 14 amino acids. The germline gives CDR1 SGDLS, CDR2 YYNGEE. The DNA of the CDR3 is TGTGCCAGCAGCGCCGGGAGCGGGACAAGTGAGCAGTTCTTC. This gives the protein CASSAGSGTSEQFF.

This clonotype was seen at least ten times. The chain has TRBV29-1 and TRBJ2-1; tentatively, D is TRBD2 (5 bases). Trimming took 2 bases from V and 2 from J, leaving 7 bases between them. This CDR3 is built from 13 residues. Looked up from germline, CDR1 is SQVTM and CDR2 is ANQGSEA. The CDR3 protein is CSVESGTYNEQFF. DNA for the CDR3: TGCAGCGTTGAATCGGGGACCTACAATGAGCAGTTCTTC.

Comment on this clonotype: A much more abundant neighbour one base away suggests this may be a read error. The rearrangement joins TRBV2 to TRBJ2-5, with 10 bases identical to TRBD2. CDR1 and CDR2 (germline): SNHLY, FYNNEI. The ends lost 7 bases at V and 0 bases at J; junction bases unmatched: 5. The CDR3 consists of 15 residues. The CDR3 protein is CASKPLAGHQETQYF. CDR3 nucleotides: TGTGCCAGCAAACCACTAGCGGGACACCAAGAGACCCAGTACTTC. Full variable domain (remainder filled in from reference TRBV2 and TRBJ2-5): EPEVTQTPSHQVTQMGQEVILRCVPISNHLYFYWYRQILGQKVEFLVSFYNNEISEKSEIFDDQFSVERPDGSNFTLKIRSTKLEDSAMYFCASKPLAGHQETQYFGPGTRLLVL.

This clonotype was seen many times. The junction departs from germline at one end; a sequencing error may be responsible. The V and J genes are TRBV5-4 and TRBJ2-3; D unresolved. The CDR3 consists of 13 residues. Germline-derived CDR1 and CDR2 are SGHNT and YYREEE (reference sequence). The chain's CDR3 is CASSLEATDTQYF. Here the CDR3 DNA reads TGCGCCAGCAGCTTGGAAGCAACAGATACGCAGTATTTT.

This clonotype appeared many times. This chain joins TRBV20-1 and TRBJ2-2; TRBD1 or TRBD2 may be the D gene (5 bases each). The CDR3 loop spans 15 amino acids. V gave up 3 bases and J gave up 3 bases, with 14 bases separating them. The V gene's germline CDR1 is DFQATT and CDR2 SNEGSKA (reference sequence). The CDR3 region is CSASEGTPDTGELFF. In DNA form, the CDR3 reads TGCAGTGCTAGTGAGGGGACGCCAGACACCGGGGAGCTGTTTTTT.

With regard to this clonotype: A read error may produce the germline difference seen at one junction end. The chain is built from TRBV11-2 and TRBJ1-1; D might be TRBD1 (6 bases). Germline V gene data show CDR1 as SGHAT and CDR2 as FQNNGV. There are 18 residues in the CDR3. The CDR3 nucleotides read TGTGCCAGCAGCGCCCCGGCGGAGTACAGGGAGGTGAACACTGACGCTTTCTTT. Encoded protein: CASSAPAEYREVNTDAFF.